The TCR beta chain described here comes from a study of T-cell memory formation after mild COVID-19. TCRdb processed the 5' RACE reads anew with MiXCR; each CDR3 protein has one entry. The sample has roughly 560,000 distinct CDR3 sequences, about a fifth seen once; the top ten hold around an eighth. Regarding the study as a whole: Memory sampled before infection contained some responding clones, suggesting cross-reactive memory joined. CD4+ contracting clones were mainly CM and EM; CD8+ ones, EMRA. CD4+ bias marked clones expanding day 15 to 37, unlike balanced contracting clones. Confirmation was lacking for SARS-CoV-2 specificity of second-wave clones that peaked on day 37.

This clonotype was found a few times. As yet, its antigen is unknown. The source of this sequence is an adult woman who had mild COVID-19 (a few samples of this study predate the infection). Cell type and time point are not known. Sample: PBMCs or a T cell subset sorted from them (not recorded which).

The CDR3 loop is CASSPFRAGVLKDTQYF. In nucleotides, the CDR3 is TGTGCCAGCAGCCCATTTAGAGCGGGAGTGTTGAAAGATACGCAGTATTTT. J is TRBJ2-3 and V is TRBV7-3; 8 bases line up with TRBD2. CDR1 and CDR2 (germline): SGHTA, FQGTGA. The V and J ends lost 5 bases and 5 bases, in that order; junction bases with no gene match: 15. This CDR3 spans 17 amino acids.